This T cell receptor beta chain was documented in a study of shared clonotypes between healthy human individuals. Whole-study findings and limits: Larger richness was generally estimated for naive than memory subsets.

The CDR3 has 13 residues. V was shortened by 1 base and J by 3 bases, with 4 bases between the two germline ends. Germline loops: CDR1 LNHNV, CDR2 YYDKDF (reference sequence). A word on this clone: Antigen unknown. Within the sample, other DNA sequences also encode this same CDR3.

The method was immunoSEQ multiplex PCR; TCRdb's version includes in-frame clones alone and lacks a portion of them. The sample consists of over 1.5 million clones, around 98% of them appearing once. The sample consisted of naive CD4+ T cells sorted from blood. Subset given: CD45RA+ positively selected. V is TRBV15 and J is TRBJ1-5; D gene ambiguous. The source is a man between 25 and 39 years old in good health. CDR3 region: CATSRGSNQPQHF. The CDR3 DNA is TGTGCCACCAGCAGAGGATCCAATCAGCCCCAGCATTTT.